This T cell receptor (beta chain) was captured in a study of T cells after posttransplantation cyclophosphamide. General study results and limits: After PTCy, TRB diversity resembled that of CNI/methotrexate controls. TRB overlap between skin or GI tissue T cells and blood was limited.

Using immunoSEQ multiplex PCR, the repertoire was profiled, and TCRdb retains in-frame clones only, with some absent. Of roughly 49,000 clones listed, around 84% were seen once; the top ten hold about 2.8%. CDR3 length: 17 residues. The V gene end was trimmed by 4 bases and the J gene end by 2 bases; junction bases not matched to a gene: 13. Germline CDR1 is SGHNT and CDR2 is YYREEE (reference sequence). About this clone: Its antigen is undetermined.

The sequence was collected from a man aged 25-45 years with a blood cancer, CMV-positive, and with a related stem cell donor. The chain recombines TRBV5-4 with TRBJ2-3; 7 positions match TRBD2. The specimen was PBMCs. DNA of the CDR3: TGTGCCAGCAGCCTCGGAAGACTAAGCGGGAACACAGATACGCAGTATTTT. This gives the protein CASSLGRLSGNTDTQYF.